Listed below are T cell receptor beta chains from one sample, sequenced in a study of OX40 agonist ivuxolimab in advanced cancers. Generated by immunoSEQ multiplex PCR, the TCRdb table keeps only in-frame clones and is missing some. The sample has under 55,000 clones, 80% to 95% seen once. The sequencing here drew on CD4+ or CD8+ T cells sorted from blood, taken in a trial of the OX40 agonist ivuxolimab. These receptors came from an adult with an advanced solid tumor such as melanoma, head and neck, liver or kidney cancer. Each CDR3 is given with its conserved first and last residue. Each record gives: V gene, J gene, CDR3 protein.

TRBV9	TRBJ2-2	CASSPRLAGSGELFF
TRBV5-5	TRBJ1-2	CASSLGSTGGYGYTF
TRBV27	TRBJ1-1	CASSLGRANTEAFF
TRBV25-1	TRBJ2-5	CASSSQIAVQYF
TRBV11-2	TRBJ2-7	CASSLVASGSYEQYF
TRBV9	TRBJ2-6	CASSSPGQGECVF
TRBV21-1	TRBJ2-2	CASSKRGGQGERVGELFF
TRBV9	TRBJ2-7	CASSVASAASYEQYF
TRBV5-5	TRBJ2-5	CTSSLDFEETQYF
TRBV7-9	TRBJ2-7	CASSSGAGRGIYEQYF
TRBV6-5	TRBJ1-2	CASSLALKGYTF
TRBV2	TRBJ2-2	CARSVGLAGTGELFF
TRBV9	TRBJ2-5	CASSGGLAAETQYF
TRBV7-9	TRBJ1-4	CASASLQMDGGRKLFF
TRBV2	TRBJ1-5	CASSEGTGGILGQPQHF
TRBV5-8	TRBJ2-5	CASSQDGEETQYF
TRBV9	TRBJ1-1	CASSVGGVNTEAFF
TRBV27	TRBJ2-5	CASSPETGGETQYF
TRBV28	TRBJ2-5	CASITYRDKETQYF
TRBV19	TRBJ2-7	CASSIAAAGQISYEQYF
TRBV7-9	TRBJ1-1	CASSLSSEGLNTEAFF
TRBV13	TRBJ1-1	CASTLGGWTEAFF
TRBV9	TRBJ1-1	CASSVNRQGDTEAFF
TRBV5-6	TRBJ1-5	CASSFGFSNQPQHF
TRBV19	TRBJ1-2	CASSIATPDRVNYGYTF
TRBV6-1	TRBJ2-7	CASSEGLSSYEQYF
TRBV13	TRBJ1-3	CASSPVEGTVSGNTIYF
TRBV7-9	TRBJ1-1	CASSLYYGDFTEAFF
TRBV6-1	TRBJ2-3	CASSPDRGGTDTQYF
TRBV29-1	TRBJ1-2	CSVEWTPGGYTF
TRBV7-2	TRBJ2-1	CASSSANEQFF
TRBV5-6	TRBJ2-7	CASSISSYEQYF
TRBV27	TRBJ2-1	CASSLGHGGYNEQFF
TRBV11-2	TRBJ2-7	CASSFGQGPYEQYF
TRBV6-5	TRBJ2-3	CASSYRTASTDTQYF
TRBV19	TRBJ2-7	CASSNTRQFHRPYEQYF